This TCR beta chain was recorded in a study of identical twins. With template switching, a universal primer site was added, and the cDNA carried unique molecular identifiers. TCRdb processed the 5' RACE reads anew with MiXCR; each CDR3 protein has one entry. The table has 200,000 to 250,000 distinct CDR3 sequences, 7.5% seen once; the top ten hold approximately 2%. Of note for this clonotype: As yet, its antigen is unknown.

This CDR3 region has 16 residues. Germline CDR1 MDHEN, CDR2 SYDVKM. V was clipped by 5 bases and J by 3 bases, with 19 bases between them. Study-wide findings and caveats: Insertions were reduced in abundant cord blood beta clonotypes but not in memory repertoires. Analyses of zero insertions could, in part, be confounded by invariant MAIT and iNKT cells. Alpha sequences out of frame and shared by twins had excess low generation probability.

Another study also made use of these data, one on yellow fever vaccine responses in identical twins.

This chain joins TRBV28 and TRBJ1-2, with D tentatively TRBD1 (5 bases). Sequenced material: memory (CD45RO+) T cells sorted from blood. The clonotype originates from a woman aged 18-29 years in good health. In nucleotides, the CDR3 is TGTGCCAGCAGTCCCTCAGGGCGGGAAAGGGACTATGGCTACACCTTC. Residues: CASSPSGRERDYGYTF.